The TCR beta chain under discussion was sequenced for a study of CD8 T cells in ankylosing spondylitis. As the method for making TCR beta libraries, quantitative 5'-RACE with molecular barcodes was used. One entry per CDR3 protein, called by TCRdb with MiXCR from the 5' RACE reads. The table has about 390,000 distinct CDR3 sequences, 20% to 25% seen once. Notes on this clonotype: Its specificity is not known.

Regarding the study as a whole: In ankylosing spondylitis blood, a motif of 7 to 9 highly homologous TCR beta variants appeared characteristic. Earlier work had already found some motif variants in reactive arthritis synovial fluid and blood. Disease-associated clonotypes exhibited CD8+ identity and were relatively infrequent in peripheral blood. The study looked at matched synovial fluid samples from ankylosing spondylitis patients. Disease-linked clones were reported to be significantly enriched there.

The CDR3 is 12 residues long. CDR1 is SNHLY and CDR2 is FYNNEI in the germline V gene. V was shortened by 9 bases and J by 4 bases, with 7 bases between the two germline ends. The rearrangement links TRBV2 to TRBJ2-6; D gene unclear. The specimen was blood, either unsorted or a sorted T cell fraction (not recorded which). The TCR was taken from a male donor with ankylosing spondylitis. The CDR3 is CASEFGANVLTF. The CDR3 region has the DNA TGTGCCAGTGAGTTCGGGGCCAACGTCCTGACTTTC.